This T cell receptor beta chain was identified in a study of blood T cell repertoires in COVID-19. After removal of 10 bases from V and 6 bases from J, the junction contained 5 bases not matched to a gene. This CDR3 contains 12 residues. Only in-frame clones appear in the TCRdb table, and some are missing; sequencing was by immunoSEQ multiplex PCR. Of fewer than 400,000 clones in the sample, roughly nine tenths were seen once. Sequenced: PBMCs or T cells enriched from blood (not recorded which). The receptor's source is a woman in her twenties or thirties who had recovered from COVID-19. This chain links TRBV12-3 or TRBV12-4 with TRBJ1-2; TRBD1 agrees at 10 bases. The DNA for the CDR3 is TGTGCCACCGGGACAGGGGCGGATGGCTACACCTTC. The encoded protein is CATGTGADGYTF.